This T cell receptor beta chain was observed in a study of blood T cell repertoires in COVID-19. Study-level information: Both acute and convalescent COVID-19 samples were obtained from the United States, Italy and Spain.

The repertoire was sequenced with immunoSEQ multiplex PCR; TCRdb's copy has only in-frame clones and lacks some. This sample carries more than 110,000 clones, around 79% of them seen once, and the ten largest clones take roughly 2.9%. Participant age was about 18 to 89 years, and participants resided in about 25 US areas. Cohort placement rested on clinical history that participants reported themselves. Recovered status applied to Cohort 3 donors who had two consecutive negative PCRs. It also applied to those with clearance or with symptom resolution. Germline V CDR1 and CDR2: SGHDT, YYEEEE. This CDR3 comprises 14 residues. Losses at the gene ends were 4 bases for V and 5 bases for J; bases not matched to a gene: 6.

This TCR was sampled from a woman aged 50 to 60 who had recovered from COVID-19. The gene calls are TRBV5-6 and TRBJ2-7, with 10 nucleotides matching TRBD1. The sequencing sample was made of PBMCs or T cells enriched from blood (not recorded which). CDR3 protein: CASSGTGVSDEQYF. Written as DNA, the CDR3 is TGTGCCAGCAGCGGGACAGGGGTTTCCGACGAGCAGTACTTC.